This passage covers 8 T cell receptor beta chains from one sample sequenced in a study of T cells in Graves' hyperthyroidism and ophthalmopathy. Using RNA transcripts as the source, TCR beta CDR3 regions were amplified. The primer set for the first-round RT-PCR of the TCR CDR3 was HTBI. TCRdb re-called the multiplex PCR reads with MiXCR, one entry per CDR3 protein. The data hold some 490,000 distinct CDR3 sequences, with around a fifth observed a single time. Material: blood. These receptors all come from a woman in her 70s with Graves' ophthalmopathy.

This clonotype was counted many times. This chain joins TRBV28 and TRBJ2-3; D is uncertain. The CDR3 loop spans 17 amino acids. CDR1 and CDR2 (germline): MDHEN, SYDVKM. V was shortened by 6 bases and J by 3 bases, with 22 bases between the two germline ends. The CDR3 reads CASSHVRWAPRTDTQYF. The DNA of the CDR3 is TGTGCCAGCAGCCATGTGCGCTGGGCACCCAGGACAGATACGCAGTATTTT. Complete variable domain (other parts from reference TRBV28 and TRBJ2-3): DVKVTQSSRYLVKRTGEKVFLECVQDMDHENMFWYRQDPGLGLRLIYFSYDVKMKEKGDIPEGYSVSREKKERFSLILESASTNQTSMYLCASSHVRWAPRTDTQYFGPGTRLTVL.

The CDR3 coding sequence is TGTGCCAGCAGTTCGACAGGGGTCGGGACCCAGTACTTC. Translated, it gives CASSSTGVGTQYF. The J gene is TRBJ2-5, the V gene TRBV5-6, with 8 positions matching TRBD1. J was trimmed by 7 bases and V by 5 bases; bases with no gene match: 7. The CDR3 is made up of 13 amino acids. Germline V lookup: CDR1 SGHDT, CDR2 YYEEEE. The full variable domain, with the rest looked up from reference TRBV5-6 and TRBJ2-5, is DAGVTQSPTHLIKTRGQQVTLRCSPKSGHDTVSWYQQALGQGPQFIFQYYEEEERQRGNFPDRFSGHQFPNYSSELNVNALLLGDSALYLCASSSTGVGTQYFGPGTRLLVL.

The chain joins TRBV11-2 to TRBJ2-7; unclear D gene. Trimming removed 5 bases at V and 6 bases at J, with 11 bases between. CDR1 and CDR2 (germline): SGHAT, FQNNGV. The CDR3 has 12 amino acids. In DNA form, the CDR3 reads TGTGCCAGCAGCGCTGGGATGACCGAGCAGTACTTC. Residues: CASSAGMTEQYF. The variable domain in full, completed from reference TRBV11-2 and TRBJ2-7, reads EAGVAQSPRYKIIEKRQSVAFWCNPISGHATLYWYQQILGQGPKLLIQFQNNGVVDDSQLPKDRFSAERLKGVDSTLKIQPAKLEDSAVYLCASSAGMTEQYFGPGTRLTVT.

This chain uses TRBV3-1 with TRBJ1-3, with a tentative D call TRBD1 (5 bases). Trimming stripped 0 bases from V and 3 bases from J, with 12 bases between. Germline CDR1 LGHDT, CDR2 YNNKEL (reference sequence). CDR3 length: 16 residues. CDR3 sequence reads: CASSQDIRVGGNTIYF. The CDR3 DNA is TGTGCCAGCAGCCAAGATATCAGGGTGGGTGGAAACACCATATATTTT.

V and J are TRBV6-1 and TRBJ1-1; no clear D gene. The ends were cut back, 6 bases at V and 5 bases at J, with 13 bases in the middle. CDR3 length: 13 residues. Per germline, CDR1 MNHNS and CDR2 SASEGT. As DNA, the CDR3 is TGTGCCAGCAGCCATCTATCCGGGACTGAAGCTTTCTTT. Translation: CASSHLSGTEAFF.

This clonotype occurred a few times. The chain is built from TRBV18 and TRBJ2-1, with D unclear. The germline V gene encodes CDR1 KGHSH and CDR2 LQKENI. The CDR3 is 14 residues long. V was pared by 5 bases and J by 2 bases, with 10 bases between. The CDR3 DNA reads as TGTGCCAGCTCAAATAGCCTAACCTACAATGAGCAGTTCTTC. It specifies CASSNSLTYNEQFF.

This clonotype was counted only a few times. The gene calls are TRBV6-1 and TRBJ1-6; no firm D call. This CDR3 has 14 residues. Germline values: CDR1 MNHNS, CDR2 SASEGT. V lost 2 bases and J lost 4, with 6 bases in between. CDR3 DNA sequence: TGTGCCAGCAGTGAACAGCCTTATAATTCACCCCTCCACTTT. It encodes CASSEQPYNSPLHF.

In its sample, this clonotype was seen a few times. This chain uses TRBV9 with TRBJ2-3; the match to TRBD2 covers 8 bases. V lost 2 bases to trimming and J lost 6 bases; unmatched junction nucleotides: 5. The CDR3 sequence is 14 residues long. Per germline, CDR1 SGDLS and CDR2 YYNGEE. CDR3 in amino acids: CASSVGRAEDTQYF. In DNA form, the CDR3 reads TGTGCCAGCAGCGTCGGGAGGGCCGAGGATACGCAGTATTTT.